A selection of T cell receptor beta chains follows, all from one sample in a study of OX40 agonist ivuxolimab in advanced cancers. Some clones are missing from TCRdb's copy, which holds only in-frame ones; the method was immunoSEQ multiplex PCR. The table has about 82,000 clones, over 80% seen once. The input for sequencing was CD4+ or CD8+ T cells sorted from blood, taken in a trial of the OX40 agonist ivuxolimab. The receptors here all came from an adult with an advanced solid tumor such as melanoma, head and neck, liver or kidney cancer. The CDR3 runs from the conserved cysteine through the conserved F or W. D genes are given only for firm matches. Only part of the rows carry a size: once, few, many, or a class if the clone is expanded.

clone size: NA; D gene: NA; V gene: TRBV6-5; J gene: TRBJ2-2; CDR3 DNA: TGTGCCAGCAGCGCCTTGTGGGGGGGGGCCGGTGAGCTGTTTTTT; CDR3 protein: CASSALWGGAGELFF
clone size: NA; D gene: TRBD1; V gene: TRBV29-1; J gene: TRBJ2-3; CDR3 DNA: TGCAGCGTTGGCGGGACAGGGGTTTCAGATACGCAGTATTTT; CDR3 protein: CSVGGTGVSDTQYF
clone size: NA; D gene: NA; V gene: TRBV15; J gene: TRBJ2-7; CDR3 DNA: TGTGCCACCAGCAGTTCCCCGGTAGAGAGGAGGGAATACGAGCAGTACTTC; CDR3 protein: CATSSSPVERREYEQYF
clone size: NA; D gene: TRBD2; V gene: TRBV9; J gene: TRBJ2-7; CDR3 DNA: TGTGCCAGCAGCGTAGATAGCGGGGCCTCCTACGAGCAGTACTTC; CDR3 protein: CASSVDSGASYEQYF
clone size: NA; D gene: NA; V gene: TRBV19; J gene: TRBJ1-1; CDR3 DNA: TGTGCCAGTAGTATATCCGGCGGGAACACTGAAGCTTTCTTT; CDR3 protein: CASSISGGNTEAFF
clone size: NA; D gene: NA; V gene: TRBV6-5; J gene: TRBJ1-2; CDR3 DNA: TGTGCCAGCAGTGCTAGTTGGGGGGGCCATGGCTACACCTTC; CDR3 protein: CASSASWGGHGYTF
clone size: NA; D gene: NA; V gene: TRBV27; J gene: TRBJ1-1; CDR3 DNA: TGTGCCAGCAGTTTATTGGGGGCGAACACTGAAGCTTTCTTT; CDR3 protein: CASSLLGANTEAFF
clone size: NA; D gene: NA; V gene: TRBV9; J gene: TRBJ1-5; CDR3 DNA: TGTGCCAGCAGCCCCAGGGGAGGTCCGTTACAGCCCCAGCATTTT; CDR3 protein: CASSPRGGPLQPQHF
clone size: NA; D gene: TRBD2; V gene: TRBV7-9; J gene: TRBJ2-3; CDR3 DNA: TGTGCCAGCAGCTTCCCGACTAGCGGTAGCACAGATACGCAGTATTTT; CDR3 protein: CASSFPTSGSTDTQYF
clone size: few; D gene: NA; V gene: TRBV6-4; J gene: TRBJ2-3; CDR3 DNA: TGTGCCAGCAGTGACTCGATGACAGATACGCAGTATTTT; CDR3 protein: CASSDSMTDTQYF
clone size: NA; D gene: TRBD2; V gene: TRBV5-6; J gene: TRBJ2-7; CDR3 DNA: TGTGCCAGCAGCTTAGCGGGGTCAATCGAGCAGTACTTC; CDR3 protein: CASSLAGSIEQYF
clone size: NA; D gene: NA; V gene: TRBV5-6; J gene: TRBJ2-5; CDR3 DNA: TGTGCCAGCAGCTTGATCTCTCTCGCGGGGGCCCCCGGCGGGACCCAGTACTTC; CDR3 protein: CASSLISLAGAPGGTQYF
clone size: NA; D gene: NA; V gene: TRBV9; J gene: TRBJ1-1; CDR3 DNA: TGTGCCAGCAGCGTAGGGGGGCGTGGGACTGAAGCTTTCTTT; CDR3 protein: CASSVGGRGTEAFF
clone size: NA; D gene: TRBD1; V gene: TRBV7-6; J gene: TRBJ1-3; CDR3 DNA: TGTGCCAGCAGCTTTTCACCGGGACAGAGCTTCTCTGGAAACACCATATATTTT; CDR3 protein: CASSFSPGQSFSGNTIYF
clone size: NA; D gene: TRBD1; V gene: TRBV2; J gene: TRBJ1-1; CDR3 DNA: TGTGCCAGCAGAGGTTCAGGGGGCCCGATGAACACTGAAGCTTTCTTT; CDR3 protein: CASRGSGGPMNTEAFF
clone size: NA; D gene: NA; V gene: TRBV19; J gene: TRBJ1-3; CDR3 DNA: TGTGCCAGTAGTATTTTCGGAATGACAGGTCCTAACTCTGGAAACACCATATATTTT; CDR3 protein: CASSIFGMTGPNSGNTIYF
clone size: NA; D gene: NA; V gene: TRBV27; J gene: TRBJ2-1; CDR3 DNA: TGTGCCAGCAGGAACCCTCAGGGGAATGAGCAGTTCTTC; CDR3 protein: CASRNPQGNEQFF
clone size: NA; D gene: NA; V gene: TRBV9; J gene: TRBJ1-1; CDR3 DNA: TGTGCCAGCTACGGGGCTTTCGGCACTGAAGCTTTCTTT; CDR3 protein: CASYGAFGTEAFF
clone size: NA; D gene: NA; V gene: TRBV7-2; J gene: TRBJ1-6; CDR3 DNA: TGTGCCAGCAGCTACGGGGTCCGATATAATTCACCCCTCCACTTT; CDR3 protein: CASSYGVRYNSPLHF
clone size: NA; D gene: TRBD2; V gene: TRBV4-2; J gene: TRBJ2-2; CDR3 DNA: TGTGCCAGCAGACTGGCGGGGGGGCTTTATAGCACCGGGGAGCTGTTTTTT; CDR3 protein: CASRLAGGLYSTGELFF
clone size: NA; D gene: TRBD2; V gene: TRBV4-1; J gene: TRBJ2-1; CDR3 DNA: TGCGCCAGCAGTTACGCGACTAGCGGGGGGTATGAGCAGTTCTTC; CDR3 protein: CASSYATSGGYEQFF
clone size: NA; D gene: TRBD1; V gene: TRBV27; J gene: TRBJ1-3; CDR3 DNA: TGTGCCAGCAGTCAGACAGGGCTCGGAAACACCATATATTTT; CDR3 protein: CASSQTGLGNTIYF
clone size: NA; D gene: TRBD1; V gene: TRBV23-1; J gene: TRBJ1-2; CDR3 DNA: TGCGCCAGCAGTCAATCAGAGGCGGGAAGGACAGGGGACGGCTACACCTTC; CDR3 protein: CASSQSEAGRTGDGYTF
clone size: NA; D gene: NA; V gene: TRBV7-9; J gene: TRBJ1-4; CDR3 DNA: TGTGCCAGCATGGGCTCGGGTAATGAAAAACTGTTTTTT; CDR3 protein: CASMGSGNEKLFF
clone size: NA; D gene: NA; V gene: TRBV7-8; J gene: TRBJ2-7; CDR3 DNA: TGTGCCAGCAGCTTAGCGTTTCGGGGAGGGGGCTACGAGCAGTACTTC; CDR3 protein: CASSLAFRGGGYEQYF
clone size: NA; D gene: TRBD1; V gene: TRBV10-3; J gene: TRBJ2-5; CDR3 DNA: TGTGCCATCTGGGCGGGACAGGGGGCAGAGACCCAGTACTTC; CDR3 protein: CAIWAGQGAETQYF
clone size: NA; D gene: NA; V gene: TRBV4-2; J gene: TRBJ2-1; CDR3 DNA: TGTGCCAGCAGCTCCGGGGTGGAGACGGCCTACAATGAGCAGTTCTTC; CDR3 protein: CASSSGVETAYNEQFF
clone size: NA; D gene: NA; V gene: TRBV5-4; J gene: TRBJ2-7; CDR3 DNA: TGTGCCAGCAGCTTGGGACTTACCTACGAGCAGTACTTC; CDR3 protein: CASSLGLTYEQYF
clone size: NA; D gene: NA; V gene: TRBV11-2; J gene: TRBJ1-1; CDR3 DNA: TGTGCCAGCTTTTTGGGCGACACTGAAGCTTTCTTT; CDR3 protein: CASFLGDTEAFF
clone size: NA; D gene: TRBD2; V gene: TRBV27; J gene: TRBJ2-7; CDR3 DNA: TGTGCCAGCAGTCTTACACGGGGGGGAGAGCAGTACTTC; CDR3 protein: CASSLTRGGEQYF
clone size: once; D gene: TRBD2; V gene: TRBV7-3; J gene: TRBJ2-1; CDR3 DNA: TGTGCCAGCAGCTACCCAGCGGGAGAGCAGTTCTTC; CDR3 protein: CASSYPAGEQFF
clone size: NA; D gene: NA; V gene: TRBV10-2; J gene: TRBJ2-2; CDR3 DNA: TGCGCCAGCAGTGATGACGGAAAGACCGGGGAGCTGTTTTTT; CDR3 protein: CASSDDGKTGELFF
clone size: NA; D gene: NA; V gene: TRBV5-5; J gene: TRBJ1-1; CDR3 DNA: TGTGCCAGCAGCTTGGGTGTGGTCGACACTGAAGCTTTCTTT; CDR3 protein: CASSLGVVDTEAFF
clone size: NA; D gene: NA; V gene: TRBV13; J gene: TRBJ1-1; CDR3 DNA: TGTGCCAGCAGCTTATCCCCAGGACGAACTGAAGCTTTCTTT; CDR3 protein: CASSLSPGRTEAFF
clone size: NA; D gene: NA; V gene: TRBV27; J gene: TRBJ1-5; CDR3 DNA: TGTGCCAGCAGTTTCCAGGGGCCTAGCAATCAGCCCCAGCATTTT; CDR3 protein: CASSFQGPSNQPQHF